Below, 17 T cell receptor beta chains from the same sample are listed, as sequenced in a study of blood T cell repertoires in COVID-19. The protocol was immunoSEQ multiplex PCR, while the TCRdb copy is restricted to in-frame clones and leaves out a portion. Here the sample spans fewer than 200,000 clones, roughly 89% being singletons. Sequenced input: peripheral blood. The source is a woman aged 45-60 years with acute or convalescent COVID-19.

This clone was counted once. The chain couples TRBV12-5 to TRBJ1-5; TRBD1 might be the D (5 bases). Trimming removed 3 bases at V and 5 bases at J, with 8 bases between. CDR3 length: 13 residues. CDR1 LGHNT and CDR2 FRNRAP come from the germline V gene. CDR3 sequence (DNA): TGTGCTAGTGGTTTCTCGGGGGATCAGCCCCAGCATTTT. Encoded protein: CASGFSGDQPQHF.

The V call is TRBV19, the J call TRBJ1-2, with D perhaps TRBD1 (5 bases). Germline values: CDR1 LNHDA, CDR2 SQIVND (reference sequence). V lost 3 bases to trimming and J lost 3 bases, with 8 bases between them. This CDR3 region has 13 residues. Here the CDR3 reads CASSMGGHYGYTF. For the CDR3, the DNA is TGTGCCAGTAGTATGGGGGGACACTATGGCTACACCTTC.

V is TRBV7-2 and J is TRBJ2-3, with D unclear. CDR1 is SGHTA, CDR2 FQGNSA, per germline. This CDR3 has 11 residues. V shed 7 bases and J shed 6 bases, with 8 bases lying between them. CDR3 loop: CASTSRDTQYF. For the CDR3, the DNA is TGTGCCAGCACCTCGAGGGATACGCAGTATTTT.

The chain links TRBV25-1 to TRBJ1-1; the D gene is possibly TRBD1 (6 bases). This CDR3 has 15 amino acids. Trimming took 2 bases from V and 1 from J, leaving 11 bases between them. Germline V gene data show CDR1 as MGHDK and CDR2 as SYGVNS. The CDR3 DNA follows: TGTGCCAGCAGTGAAGGGACACGGAAGAACACTGAAGCTTTCTTT. This translates into CASSEGTRKNTEAFF.

The table lists this clone with a count of one. The chain uses TRBV27 and TRBJ1-2, with 7 bases that match TRBD1. CDR3 length: 16 residues. J lost 4 bases, V lost 6 bases, and 14 bases had no gene match. Germline V lookup: CDR1 MNHEY, CDR2 SMNVEV (reference sequence). The CDR3 protein is CASRSILTGSRYGYTF. CDR3 sequence (DNA): TGTGCCAGCAGATCCATTCTGACAGGGTCCCGCTATGGCTACACCTTC.

This chain connects TRBV3-1 (or the pseudogene TRBV3-2) to TRBJ2-1; 8 bases fit TRBD1. Trimming took 4 bases from V and 5 from J; bases not matched to a gene: 16. Germline lookup yields CDR1 LGHDT and CDR2 YNNKEL (reference sequence). This CDR3 is 18 amino acids long. In nucleotides, the CDR3 is TGTGCCAGCAGCCCTTCCGAGACAGGGGTACTCGCCCACAATGAGCAGTTCTTC. Translation gives CASSPSETGVLAHNEQFF.

In this sample, this clone turned up once. The rearrangement uses TRBV19 and TRBJ1-3; D is possibly TRBD1 (5 bases). This CDR3 has 16 residues. Deletions cut 3 bases from V and 0 bases from J, with 12 bases between. The germline CDR1 and CDR2 sequences are LNHDA and SQIVND (reference sequence). The CDR3 bases are TGTGCCAGTAGTATCACACAGGCGTTCTCTGGAAACACCATATATTTT. Encoded protein: CASSITQAFSGNTIYF. Combining the CDR3 with reference TRBV19 and TRBJ1-3 gives the whole variable domain DGGITQSPKYLFRKEGQNVTLSCEQNLNHDAMYWYRQDPGQGLRLIYYSQIVNDFQKGDIAEGYSVSREKKESFPLTVTSAQKNPTAFYLCASSITQAFSGNTIYFGEGSWLTVV.

V and J are TRBV6-2 or TRBV6-3 and TRBJ1-5, with 7 bases fitting TRBD1. Germline CDR1 reads MNHEY; CDR2 reads SVGEGT. The J segment lost 3 bases and the V segment lost 5 bases, leaving 7 bases of the junction unmatched. This CDR3 comprises 15 residues. CDR3 in amino acids: CASSPGQAPNQPQHF. CDR3 in DNA: TGTGCCAGCAGTCCCGGACAGGCACCCAATCAGCCCCAGCATTTT.

The gene calls are TRBV2 and TRBJ1-2; no clear D. The germline V gene encodes CDR1 SNHLY and CDR2 FYNNEI. The CDR3 is 14 amino acids. Trimming pared 8 bases from V and 0 bases from J, leaving 13 bases between. The CDR3 region is CASEREGANYGYTF. Here the CDR3 DNA reads TGTGCCAGCGAGAGGGAGGGAGCTAACTATGGCTACACCTTC.

This chain connects TRBV19 to TRBJ1-5; D is unclear. This CDR3 contains 14 residues. V lost 7 bases, J lost 4 bases, and 14 bases lay in between. The germline CDR1 and CDR2 sequences are LNHDA and SQIVND (reference sequence). The CDR3 bases are TGTGCCAGTACCGGCCCACCGGAGAATCAGCCCCAGCATTTT. Its translation: CASTGPPENQPQHF.

This chain joins TRBV29-1 and TRBJ1-2; TRBD1 is a possible D gene (5 bases). CDR3 length: 13 residues. Per the germline V gene, CDR1 is SQVTM and CDR2 is ANQGSEA. Trimming took 1 base from V and 3 from J, leaving 9 bases between them. This CDR3 is CSVEARVDYGYTF. For the CDR3, the DNA is TGCAGCGTTGAAGCCAGGGTGGACTATGGCTACACCTTC.

Points on this clone: At the DNA level, this CDR3 is encoded by other sequences in the same sample as well. The rearrangement joins TRBV12-3 or TRBV12-4 to TRBJ1-2, with TRBD1 matching 8 bases. The J segment lost 5 bases and the V segment lost 6 bases, leaving 2 bases of the junction unmatched. The CDR3 is 12 residues long. The DNA for the CDR3 is TGTGCCAGCAGCAGACAGGGGTATGGCTACACCTTC. It codes for CASSRQGYGYTF.

This chain uses TRBV6-7 with TRBJ2-7; tentative D call: TRBD2 (6 bases). TRBV6-7 is an open reading frame whose function is uncertain. This CDR3 has 16 amino acids. Trimming took 0 bases from V and 7 from J, leaving 19 bases between them. CDR3 sequence: CASSYSTSNRRGEQYF. The CDR3 DNA sequence: TGTGCCAGCAGTTACTCAACTAGCAACCGCCGGGGGGAGCAGTACTTC.

The V gene is TRBV11-3, the J gene TRBJ2-7; the D gene is possibly TRBD2 (6 bases). Germline V lookup: CDR1 SGHNT, CDR2 YENEEA. The CDR3 sequence is 12 residues long. Trimming removed 0 bases at V and 7 bases at J, with 7 bases between. The CDR3 sequence: CASSLEAGEQYF. The CDR3 DNA reads as TGTGCCAGCAGCTTAGAGGCGGGGGAGCAGTACTTC.

This rearrangement joins TRBV25-1 to TRBJ1-4, with TRBD1 as a possible D gene (5 bases). Germline-derived CDR1 and CDR2 are MGHDK and SYGVNS. The CDR3 covers 13 residues. Trimming stripped 8 bases from V and 5 bases from J, with 12 bases between. CDR3 in DNA: TGTGCCAGCGGGGACTGGGAAAATGAAAAACTGTTTTTT. This gives the protein CASGDWENEKLFF. Full variable domain (missing parts from reference TRBV25-1 and TRBJ1-4): EADIYQTPRYLVIGTGKKITLECSQTMGHDKMYWYQQDPGMELHLIHYSYGVNSTEKGDLSSESTVSRIRTEHFPLTLESARPSHTSQYLCASGDWENEKLFFGSGTQLSVL.

This rearrangement joins TRBV11-2 to TRBJ2-5; no clear D. The germline V gene has CDR1 SGHAT and CDR2 FQNNGV. The V end lost 1 base, the J end lost 2 bases, and 17 bases lay between the germline ends. The CDR3 loop spans 17 amino acids. The CDR3 protein is CASSLGLSGLGQETQYF. The CDR3 region has the DNA TGTGCCAGCAGCTTAGGCCTTTCGGGTTTGGGTCAAGAGACCCAGTACTTC.

The rearrangement uses TRBV21-1 and TRBJ2-7; the DNA was not used to check the table's D call, TRBD2. TRBV21-1 is reported as a pseudogene. The CDR3 extends over 14 amino acids. CDR3 loop: CASSNNPGVYEQYF. Here the CDR3 DNA reads TGTGCCAGCAGCAATAACCCCGGGGTCTACGAGCAGTACTTC.